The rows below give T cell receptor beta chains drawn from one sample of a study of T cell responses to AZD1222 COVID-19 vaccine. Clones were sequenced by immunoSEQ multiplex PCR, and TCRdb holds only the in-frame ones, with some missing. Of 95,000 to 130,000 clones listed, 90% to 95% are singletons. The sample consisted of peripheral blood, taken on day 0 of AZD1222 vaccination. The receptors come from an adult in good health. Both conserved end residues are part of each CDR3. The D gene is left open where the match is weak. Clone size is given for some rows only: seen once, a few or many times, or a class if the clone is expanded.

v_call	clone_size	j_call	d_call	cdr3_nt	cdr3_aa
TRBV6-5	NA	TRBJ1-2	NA	TGTGCCAGCAGTCTAGGAGTTTCTAACTATGGCTACACCTTC	CASSLGVSNYGYTF
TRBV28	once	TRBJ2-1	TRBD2	TGTGCCAGCAGTACTAGGACTAGCGGGAGCTCCTACAATGAGCAGTTCTTC	CASSTRTSGSSYNEQFF
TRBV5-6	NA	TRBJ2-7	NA	TGTGCCAGCGGCTTCAAAGGGACACCGTACGAGCAGTACTTC	CASGFKGTPYEQYF
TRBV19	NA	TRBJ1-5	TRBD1	TGTGCCAGTAGCAGACAGGGATGGGAGCAGCCCCAGCATTTT	CASSRQGWEQPQHF
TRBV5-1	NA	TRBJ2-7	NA	TGCGCCAGCAGCCCCGGAGGTTCGGCGATTTACGAGCAGTACTTC	CASSPGGSAIYEQYF
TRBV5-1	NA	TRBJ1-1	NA	TGCGCCAGCAGCCCGGGGACATCTCACACTGAAGCTTTCTTT	CASSPGTSHTEAFF
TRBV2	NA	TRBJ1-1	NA	TGTGCCAGCAGTGCCGACCACACTGAAGCTTTCTTT	CASSADHTEAFF
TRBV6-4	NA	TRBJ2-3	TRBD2	TGTGCCAGCAGTGACCGGACTAGCGGGAGCCCAGATACGCAGTATTTT	CASSDRTSGSPDTQYF
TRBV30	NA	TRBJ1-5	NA	TGTGCCTGGAGTGTCAAAGGGGGCAATCAGCCCCAGCATTTT	CAWSVKGGNQPQHF
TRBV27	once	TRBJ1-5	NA	TGTGCCAGCAGCAACGTAGGGGGCAATCAGCCCCAGCATTTT	CASSNVGGNQPQHF
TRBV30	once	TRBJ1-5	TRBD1	TGTGCCTGGAGGGCCGACCGGGACAGGGGCGCGAGTCAGCCCCAGCATTTT	CAWRADRDRGASQPQHF
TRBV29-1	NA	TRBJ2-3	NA	TGCAGCGTTGAAGATCTTGGAGGTATCGCAGATACGCAGTATTTT	CSVEDLGGIADTQYF
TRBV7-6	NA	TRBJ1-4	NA	TGTGCCAGCAGCCCGGGGCTGGCGGGGGAAAAACTGTTTTTT	CASSPGLAGEKLFF
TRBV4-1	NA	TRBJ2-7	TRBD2	TGCGCCAGCAGCCAAGATGGCGGGAGCCCATACGAGCAGTACTTC	CASSQDGGSPYEQYF
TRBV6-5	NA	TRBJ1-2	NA	TGTGCCATCACTCCCCAGGTACCAAACTATGGCTACACCTTC	CAITPQVPNYGYTF
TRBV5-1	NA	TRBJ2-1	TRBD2	TGCGCCAGCAGCTTGGAGGCTAGCGGGCCCAATGAGCAGTTCTTC	CASSLEASGPNEQFF
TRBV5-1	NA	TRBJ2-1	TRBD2	TGCGCCAGCAGCCCGCAGCGGGAACTGTTCTTC	CASSPQRELFF